Presented here are 30 T cell receptor beta chains from one specimen sequenced in a study of neurological immune-mediated disorders. Each CDR3 protein is one row after TCRdb ran MiXCR on the 5' RACE reads. The table has just over 95,000 distinct CDR3 sequences, 3% to 4.5% seen once. Sequenced: PBMCs. All receptors derive from a young woman with multiple sclerosis.

This clonotype has at least ten counts. The chain has TRBV5-1 and TRBJ2-3; 14 bases are shared with TRBD2. CDR3 length equals 16 residues. Germline values: CDR1 SGHRS, CDR2 YFSETQ. J was trimmed by 7 bases and V by 3 bases; bases with no gene match: 7. The CDR3 nucleotides are TGCGCCAGCAGCTCCTGGACTAGCGGGGGGCGAAATACGCAGTATTTT. This translates into CASSSWTSGGRNTQYF.

In its sample, this clonotype was seen many times. The chain uses TRBV20-1 and TRBJ2-1; 7 bases line up with TRBD2. The V segment lost 5 bases and the J segment 8 bases; nucleotides outside the gene matches: 15. The CDR3 runs to 15 residues. Germline CDR1 DFQATT, CDR2 SNEGSKA (reference sequence). In nucleotides, the CDR3 is TGCAGTGCTGGGACGGGACTATCCTCTTGGTATGAGCAGTTCTTC. It translates to CSAGTGLSSWYEQFF.

This clonotype was counted at least ten times. The chain has TRBV20-1 and TRBJ2-1; 10 nucleotides agree with TRBD2. CDR1 is DFQATT and CDR2 is SNEGSKA in the germline V gene (reference sequence). The CDR3 is made up of 16 amino acids. Trimming removed 3 bases from V and 7 bases from J; junction bases left unmatched: 12. CDR3 coding DNA: TGCAGTGCTAGCGTTTGGGTAGCGGGGGGTGGTAATGAGCAGTTCTTC. This encodes CSASVWVAGGGNEQFF.

This clonotype was counted ten times or more. V and J are TRBV29-1 and TRBJ2-6; 10 nucleotides align to TRBD2. Germline values: CDR1 SQVTM, CDR2 ANQGSEA. V lost 6 bases to trimming and J lost 0 bases; unmatched junction nucleotides: 5. The CDR3 has 16 amino acids. The DNA of the CDR3 is TGCAGCGTAGGCGGGACTAGCGTCTCTGGGGCCAACGTCCTGACTTTC. Its protein is CSVGGTSVSGANVLTF.

This clonotype has a count of ten or more. The chain combines TRBV6-6 with TRBJ1-5; D remains unclear. The CDR3 contains 12 residues. The germline CDR1 and CDR2 sequences are MNHNY and SVGAGI (reference sequence). V was cut by 9 bases and J by 5 bases, with 11 bases left in between. The CDR3 protein is CASGPPHQPQHF. The CDR3 DNA follows: TGTGCCAGTGGGCCCCCCCATCAGCCCCAGCATTTT.

This clonotype appeared many times. The chain joins TRBV7-8 to TRBJ2-7; possibly TRBD1 or TRBD2 for D (5 bases each). Trimming removed 3 bases from V and 6 bases from J, with 12 bases in between. The germline V gene encodes CDR1 SGHVS and CDR2 FQNEAQ. The CDR3 covers 13 residues. As DNA, the CDR3 is TGTGCCAGCAGCTTGGGGCCTGGGGGCGAGCAGTACTTC. Translation gives CASSLGPGGEQYF.

This clonotype was seen repeatedly, ten times or more. The rearrangement links TRBV6-5 to TRBJ2-2; no definite D call. V dropped 0 bases and J dropped 0 bases, with 5 bases sitting between them. This CDR3 comprises 15 residues. Germline CDR1 MNHEY, CDR2 SVGAGI. CDR3 loop: CASSYSQPNTGELFF. CDR3 in DNA: TGTGCCAGCAGTTACTCCCAGCCGAACACCGGGGAGCTGTTTTTT.

This clonotype showed up many times. The gene calls are TRBV7-2 and TRBJ2-5, with a weak D call TRBD2 (5 bases). The CDR3 has 14 amino acids. Trimming left V 0 bases short and J 3 bases short, with 8 bases between. Germline loops: CDR1 SGHTA, CDR2 FQGNSA. DNA of the CDR3: TGTGCCAGCAGCTTAGCGCCGGGAAAAGAGACCCAGTACTTC. This encodes CASSLAPGKETQYF.

The V gene is TRBV30, the J gene TRBJ2-5; no firm D call. The CDR3 runs to 11 residues. CDR1 and CDR2 from the germline V gene are GTSNPN and SVGIG (reference sequence). The ends were cut back, 3 bases at V and 2 bases at J, with 4 bases in the middle. Here the CDR3 DNA reads TGTGCCTGGAGGAATCAAGAGACCCAGTACTTC. As protein: CAWRNQETQYF.

This clonotype was recorded many times. The rearrangement links TRBV6-6 to TRBJ2-7; no definite D call. Germline V gene data show CDR1 as MNHNY and CDR2 as SVGAGI (reference sequence). V gave up 6 bases and J gave up 3 bases, with 12 bases separating them. This CDR3 contains 13 residues. The CDR3 sequence is CASSRLDYYEQYF. CDR3 DNA sequence: TGTGCCAGCAGCCGACTGGATTACTACGAGCAGTACTTC.

By share, this clonotype counts as medium-sized. The chain carries TRBV20-1 and TRBJ1-1; the D gene is possibly TRBD1 (6 bases). The CDR3 has 15 amino acids. Trimming cost V 0 bases and J 3 bases, with 14 bases left between them. Per germline, CDR1 DFQATT and CDR2 SNEGSKA (reference sequence). The DNA for the CDR3 is TGCAGTGCTAGAGATATCGCAGGGGTAGACACTGAAGCTTTCTTT. It yields the protein CSARDIAGVDTEAFF.

This clonotype was seen ten or more times. V is TRBV4-2 and J is TRBJ2-7, with D tentatively TRBD2 (6 bases). Trimming shortened V by 5 bases and J by 2 bases, and 22 bases separated the two germline ends. Germline loops: CDR1 LGHNA, CDR2 YNFKEQ. The CDR3 spans 17 residues. DNA for the CDR3: TGTGCCAGCAGCTACAGCGCTAGCGACTACCCTCCCTACGAGCAGTACTTC. The encoded protein is CASSYSASDYPPYEQYF.

This clonotype was detected many times. The V call is TRBV20-1, the J call TRBJ2-3; 9 bases are shared with TRBD2. The CDR3 spans 15 residues. J lost 1 base, V lost 2 bases, and 4 bases had no gene match. Germline CDR1 and CDR2: DFQATT and SNEGSKA (reference sequence). CDR3 sequence: CSARSRLAGTDTQYF. Written as DNA, the CDR3 is TGCAGTGCTAGATCCCGACTAGCGGGCACAGATACGCAGTATTTT.

There are many counts of this clonotype. The chain joins TRBV5-1 to TRBJ2-1; the D gene is possibly TRBD2 (6 bases). V was trimmed by 0 bases and J by 7 bases, leaving 20 bases between them. Germline V CDR1 and CDR2: SGHRS, YFSETQ. The CDR3 sequence is 17 residues long. CDR3 sequence reads: CASSLAGAPGVLNEQFF. The CDR3 bases are TGCGCCAGCAGCTTGGCCGGGGCCCCGGGAGTTCTGAATGAGCAGTTCTTC.

This clonotype has at least ten counts. This rearrangement joins TRBV29-1 to TRBJ2-1; TRBD2 matches at 8 bases. This CDR3 has 14 residues. With V trimmed by 8 bases and J by 2 bases, 8 bases remained unmatched. Germline V gene sequence: CDR1 SQVTM, CDR2 ANQGSEA. CDR3 bases: TGCAGCTTTTATAGCGGGGTAGCCTACAATGAGCAGTTCTTC. Translation gives CSFYSGVAYNEQFF.

This clonotype was counted ten times or more. The V gene is TRBV27, the J gene TRBJ2-3; D gene uncertain. Germline V gives CDR1 MNHEY, CDR2 SMNVEV (reference sequence). The germline V and J ends were trimmed by 3 bases and 3 bases, with 7 bases remaining between them. The CDR3 has 13 amino acids. CDR3 residues: CASSFGPTDTQYF. For the CDR3, the DNA is TGTGCCAGCAGTTTTGGGCCTACAGATACGCAGTATTTT.

This clonotype has a count of ten or more. This sequence joins TRBV20-1 and TRBJ2-3; D tentatively fits TRBD1 or TRBD2 (5 bases each). Trimming pared 0 bases from V and 4 bases from J, leaving 17 bases between. Germline V gene sequence: CDR1 DFQATT, CDR2 SNEGSKA (reference sequence). This CDR3 has 16 residues. The CDR3 sequence is CSARDPPGRGADTQYF. As DNA, the CDR3 is TGCAGTGCTAGAGACCCCCCGGGGAGAGGGGCAGATACGCAGTATTTT.

At least ten counts were recorded for this clonotype. The V gene is TRBV20-1, the J gene TRBJ1-5; tentative D call: TRBD1 (6 bases). The CDR3 contains 15 residues. Trimming stripped 3 bases from V and 0 bases from J, with 12 bases between. Germline V gene lookup returns CDR1 DFQATT and CDR2 SNEGSKA (reference sequence). CDR3 sequence: CSASPDSNSNQPQHF. The DNA of the CDR3 is TGCAGTGCTAGCCCGGACAGCAATAGCAATCAGCCCCAGCATTTT.

At least ten counts were recorded for this clonotype. The rearrangement links TRBV20-1 to TRBJ2-6; 8 positions agree with TRBD1. The CDR3 has 17 residues. V was pared by 6 bases and J by 0 bases, with 10 bases of the junction left unmatched. The V gene's germline CDR1 is DFQATT and CDR2 SNEGSKA (reference sequence). The CDR3 sequence is CSAIPGTGNSGANVLTF. CDR3 in DNA: TGCAGTGCGATTCCCGGGACAGGCAACTCTGGGGCCAACGTCCTGACTTTC.

This clonotype occurred many times. The chain is built from TRBV29-1 and TRBJ2-7; D may be TRBD1 (6 bases). The CDR3 runs 14 residues. Between the trimmed V and J ends, which lost 6 bases and 0 bases, there was a span of 15 bases. Germline V gene data show CDR1 as SQVTM and CDR2 as ANQGSEA. The CDR3 bases are TGCAGCGTGGCCGGACAGTCGGGCTCCTACGAGCAGTACTTC. Its translation is CSVAGQSGSYEQYF.

In its sample, this clonotype was seen many times. J is TRBJ2-2 and V is TRBV10-3; 15 nucleotides align to TRBD2. After removal of 7 bases from V and 2 bases from J, the junction contained 8 bases not matched to a gene. Germline CDR1 is ENHRY and CDR2 is SYGVKD. The CDR3 contains 18 residues. DNA for the CDR3: TGTGCCATCAAAGCGGGACTAGCGGGGGGAAAAAACACCGGGGAGCTGTTTTTT. Translation: CAIKAGLAGGKNTGELFF.

In this sample, this clonotype turned up many times. The V gene is TRBV25-1, the J gene TRBJ2-7; D might be TRBD2 (5 bases). There are 14 residues in the CDR3. The V gene lost 8 bases and the J gene lost 5 bases, with 19 bases spanning the gap. CDR1 MGHDK and CDR2 SYGVNS come from the germline V gene. The CDR3 region has the DNA TGTGCCAGCCGACGCGGGCAGACCTGGGACGAGCAGTACTTC. Translated: CASRRGQTWDEQYF.

This clonotype has ten or more counts. V gene TRBV5-1 combines with J gene TRBJ1-4; D is unclear. Trimming removed 4 bases at V and 5 bases at J, with 12 bases between. CDR1 and CDR2 from the germline V gene are SGHRS and YFSETQ. The CDR3 runs to 14 residues. The CDR3 DNA reads TGCGCCAGCAGCGGCGGGCCCTCAAATGAAAAACTGTTTTTT. Translating gives CASSGGPSNEKLFF.

Many counts were recorded for this clonotype. The chain is built from TRBV6-6 and TRBJ1-6; D possibly corresponds to TRBD1 (6 bases). V shed 5 bases and J shed 7 bases, with 15 bases lying between them. The CDR3 contains 15 residues. Germline loops: CDR1 MNHNY, CDR2 SVGAGI (reference sequence). CDR3 loop: CASSPDRIQNSPLHF. The CDR3 nucleotides are TGTGCCAGCAGTCCCGACAGGATCCAAAATTCACCCCTCCACTTT.

In its sample, this clonotype was seen many times. CDR3 DNA: TGTGCCAGCAGCCAAGGGACAGGGGGGTATGAAGCTTTCTTT. This encodes CASSQGTGGYEAFF. The chain recombines TRBV3-1 with TRBJ1-1, with 10 bases that match TRBD1. Unmatched junction bases numbered 3, after V lost 1 base and J lost 7 bases. Germline V gives CDR1 LGHDT, CDR2 YNNKEL (reference sequence). CDR3 length: 14 residues.

This clonotype was seen repeatedly, ten times or more. The V call is TRBV14, the J call TRBJ1-1; D is uncertain. V lost 3 bases to trimming and J lost 0 bases, with 5 bases between them. CDR1 and CDR2 (germline): SGHDN, FVKESK. The CDR3 covers 13 residues. The CDR3 DNA sequence: TGTGCCAGCAGCCAGGCCCTGAACACTGAAGCTTTCTTT. Its translation is CASSQALNTEAFF.

This clonotype showed up many times. This chain links TRBV5-5 with TRBJ2-7, with 8 bases lining up with TRBD2. Germline assignment: CDR1 SGHKS and CDR2 YYEKEE (reference sequence). Trimming cost V 6 bases and J 0 bases; bases outside gene matches: 8. This CDR3 region has 15 residues. The CDR3 sequence is CASIGREGFSYEQYF. The CDR3 region has the DNA TGTGCCAGCATCGGGAGGGAGGGCTTCTCCTACGAGCAGTACTTC.

This clonotype has a count of ten or more. CDR3 amino acids: CASSDTASGFIDTQYF. CDR3 nucleotide sequence: TGTGCCAGCAGTGACACGGCTAGCGGGTTTATAGATACGCAGTATTTT. V and J are TRBV6-4 and TRBJ2-3, with 8 bases that match TRBD2. In germline, CDR1 is MRHNA, CDR2 SNTAGT. The V and J ends lost 2 bases and 5 bases, in that order; junction bases with no gene match: 9. The length of the CDR3 is 16 residues.

In this sample, this clonotype turned up many times. The chain has TRBV5-1 and TRBJ2-5; D gene ambiguous. The CDR3 spans 13 residues. Germline CDR1 SGHRS, CDR2 YFSETQ. V was pared by 0 bases and J by 7 bases, with 10 bases between. The CDR3 sequence is CASSLEDGGTQYF. The CDR3 bases are TGCGCCAGCAGCTTGGAGGACGGCGGGACCCAGTACTTC.

This clonotype occurred many times. The chain links TRBV20-1 to TRBJ1-1; perhaps TRBD1 as D (6 bases). V shed 1 base and J shed 5 bases, with 14 bases lying between them. The germline V gene has CDR1 DFQATT and CDR2 SNEGSKA (reference sequence). The CDR3 has 14 residues. CDR3 sequence: CSARGPGASTEAFF. CDR3 sequence (DNA): TGCAGTGCTAGAGGCCCGGGGGCGAGTACTGAAGCTTTCTTT.